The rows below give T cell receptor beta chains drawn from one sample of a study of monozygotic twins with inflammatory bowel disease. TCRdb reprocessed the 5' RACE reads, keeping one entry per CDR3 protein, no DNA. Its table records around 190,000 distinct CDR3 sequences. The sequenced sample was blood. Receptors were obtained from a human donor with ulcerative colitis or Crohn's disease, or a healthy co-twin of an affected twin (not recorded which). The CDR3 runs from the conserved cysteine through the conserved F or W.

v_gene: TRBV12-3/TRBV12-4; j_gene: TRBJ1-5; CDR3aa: CASSLRRGEPQHF
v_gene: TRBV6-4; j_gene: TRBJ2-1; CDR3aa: CASSNDRGPLIF
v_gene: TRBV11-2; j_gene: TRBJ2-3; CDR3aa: CASSLIITDTQYF
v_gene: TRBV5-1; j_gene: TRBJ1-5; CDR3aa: CASSLGPGGNQPQHF
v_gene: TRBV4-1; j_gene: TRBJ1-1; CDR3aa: CASSQGYREDTEAFF
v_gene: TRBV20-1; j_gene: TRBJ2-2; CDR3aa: CSASLAGSLNTGELFF
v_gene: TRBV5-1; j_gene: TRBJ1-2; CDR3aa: CASSLEARVTDGYTF
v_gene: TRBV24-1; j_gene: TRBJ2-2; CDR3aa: CATSSRVGTGELFF
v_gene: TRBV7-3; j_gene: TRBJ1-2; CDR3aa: CASSSNGGDGYTF
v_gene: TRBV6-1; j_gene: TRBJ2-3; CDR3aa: CATSHLAEATDTQYF
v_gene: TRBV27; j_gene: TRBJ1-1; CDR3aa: CASQTNTEAFF
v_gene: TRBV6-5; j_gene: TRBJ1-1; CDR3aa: CASREGHTEAFF
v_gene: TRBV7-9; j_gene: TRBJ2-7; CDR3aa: CASSLVPSAVPYEQYF
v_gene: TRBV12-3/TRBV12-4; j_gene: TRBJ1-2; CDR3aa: CASSLSAGKGYTF
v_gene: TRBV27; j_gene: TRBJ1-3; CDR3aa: CASSRTSGSGNTIYF
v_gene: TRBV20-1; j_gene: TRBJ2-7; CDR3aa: CSARGQGAYEQYF
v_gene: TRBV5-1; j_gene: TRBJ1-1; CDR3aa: CASSQGQTLTEAFF
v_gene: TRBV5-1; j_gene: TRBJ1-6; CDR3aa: CASSLSGSPLHF
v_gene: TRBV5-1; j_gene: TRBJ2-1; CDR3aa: CASSFLAREGNEQFF
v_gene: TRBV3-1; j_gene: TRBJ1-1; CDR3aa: CASSQEGTGFAEAFF
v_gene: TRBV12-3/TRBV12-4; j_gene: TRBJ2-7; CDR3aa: CASSLKSKSSRHF
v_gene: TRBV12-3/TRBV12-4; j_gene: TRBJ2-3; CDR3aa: CALGGRDTDTQYF
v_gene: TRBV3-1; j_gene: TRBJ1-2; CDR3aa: CASSRGQGAGYTF
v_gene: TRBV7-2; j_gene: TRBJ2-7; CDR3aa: CASSPQPRGDSEQYF
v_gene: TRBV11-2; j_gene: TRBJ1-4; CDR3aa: CASRDVRGHNEKLFF
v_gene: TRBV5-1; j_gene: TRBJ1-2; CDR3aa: CASSPGQIANYGYTF
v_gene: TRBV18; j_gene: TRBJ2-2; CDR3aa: CASSLRRQGEANTGELFF
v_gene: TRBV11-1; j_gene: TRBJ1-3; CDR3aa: CASSYLGGQGETGNTIYF
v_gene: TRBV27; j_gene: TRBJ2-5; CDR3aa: CASKSGVETQYF
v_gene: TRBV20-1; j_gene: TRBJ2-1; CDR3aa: CSASLLNNEQFF
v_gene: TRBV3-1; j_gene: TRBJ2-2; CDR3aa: CASSQVGGSTGELFF
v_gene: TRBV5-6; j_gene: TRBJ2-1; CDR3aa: CASGTKGEQFF
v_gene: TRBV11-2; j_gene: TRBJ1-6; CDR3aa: CASTTKVAEPNSPLHF
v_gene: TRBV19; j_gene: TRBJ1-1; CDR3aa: CASNPGLGTEAFF
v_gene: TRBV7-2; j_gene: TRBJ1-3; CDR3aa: CASSSSRISGNTIYF
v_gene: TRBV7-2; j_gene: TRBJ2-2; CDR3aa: CASSSRDGSTGELFF
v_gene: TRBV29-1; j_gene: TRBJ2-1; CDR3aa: CSVEGDRGTYNEQFF
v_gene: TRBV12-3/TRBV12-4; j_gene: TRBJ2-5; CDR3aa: CASSRTQETQYF
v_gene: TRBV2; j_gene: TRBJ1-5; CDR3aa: CASSPTGSWAADSNQPQHF